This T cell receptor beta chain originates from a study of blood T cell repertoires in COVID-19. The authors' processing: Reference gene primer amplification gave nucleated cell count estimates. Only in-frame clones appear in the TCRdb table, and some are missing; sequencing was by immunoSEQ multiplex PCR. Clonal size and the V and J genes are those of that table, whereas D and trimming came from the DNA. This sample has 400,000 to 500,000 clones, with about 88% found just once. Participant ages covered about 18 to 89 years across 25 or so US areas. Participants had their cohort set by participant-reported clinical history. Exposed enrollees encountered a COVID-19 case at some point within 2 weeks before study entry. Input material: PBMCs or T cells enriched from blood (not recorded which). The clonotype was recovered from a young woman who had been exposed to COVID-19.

CDR3 protein: CASSLTPQGQQFF. In DNA form, the CDR3 reads TGTGCCAGCAGCTTAACCCCTCAGGGTCAGCAGTTCTTC. This sequence joins TRBV9 and TRBJ2-1; a weak D match, TRBD1 (5 bases). The germline V gene encodes CDR1 SGDLS and CDR2 YYNGEE. CDR3 length: 13 residues. The V and J ends lost 4 bases and 11 bases respectively, with 16 bases between them.